The T cell receptor (beta chain) described here comes from a study of identical twins. Overall study findings and caveats: Modelling underestimated the level of out-of-frame TCR alpha sharing observed in monozygotic twins.

This CDR3 is 16 amino acids long. With 4 bases clipped from V and 0 bases from J, the junction kept 9 bases outside the gene matches. The germline gives CDR1 SGHDT, CDR2 YYEEEE. This clonotype was counted between two and nine times. Its target is not known. TCRdb passed the 5' RACE reads through MiXCR, listing each CDR3 protein once. The sample carries about 290,000 distinct CDR3 sequences, 7.5% to 9.5% recorded once. These data were also reused for a study on yellow fever vaccine responses in identical twins. From that second work: Twins reportedly showed a vaccine T cell response that seemed partly convergent and partly personalized.

This chain links TRBV5-6 with TRBJ2-7; 8 nucleotides align to TRBD2. This TCR was recovered from a woman aged 18-29 years in good health. Sequencing used CD8+ T cells sorted from blood. The CDR3 reads CASSPGGLAGSYEQYF. The CDR3 coding sequence is TGTGCCAGCAGCCCCGGCGGCCTAGCGGGCTCCTACGAGCAGTACTTC.